Presented here are 5 T cell receptor beta chains from one specimen sequenced in a study of T cells after yellow fever vaccination. TCRdb reprocessed the 5' RACE reads with MiXCR, giving one entry per CDR3 protein. The data contain about 340,000 distinct CDR3 sequences, roughly 4% of them singletons. The sample was PBMCs, taken 5 days after the yellow fever booster vaccination. The receptor source for this set is a man aged 18 to 30 who received the YFV17D yellow fever vaccine.

This clonotype was seen a handful of times. The CDR3 sequence is CSASGGLSYTQYF. The CDR3 DNA reads as TGCAGTGCTAGTGGGGGGCTATCCTATACGCAGTATTTT. The gene calls are TRBV20-1 and TRBJ2-3; possibly TRBD1 or TRBD2 for D (6 bases each). Trimming pared 3 bases from V and 7 bases from J, leaving 14 bases between. Germline CDR1 is DFQATT and CDR2 is SNEGSKA (reference sequence). This CDR3 region has 13 residues.

This clonotype was detected ten times or more. V is TRBV15 and J is TRBJ2-7; D uncertain. The CDR3 contains 14 residues. V gave up 0 bases and J gave up 6 bases, with 12 bases separating them. CDR1 is LNHNV and CDR2 is YYDKDF in the germline V gene (reference sequence). The CDR3, as DNA: TGTGCCACCAGCAGAGATTTTGATGGTTCCGAGCAGTACGTC. It specifies CATSRDFDGSEQYV.

This clonotype was recorded a few times. V and J are TRBV28 and TRBJ2-1, with a tentative D call TRBD2 (6 bases). The CDR3 runs 16 residues. Germline CDR1 reads MDHEN; CDR2 reads SYDVKM. The ends were cut back, 2 bases at V and 9 bases at J, with 20 bases in the middle. For the CDR3, the DNA is TGTGCCAGCAGTTTAGAAGTAGGAGGGAGCGGGCTTGAGCAGTTCTTC. Amino acid sequence: CASSLEVGGSGLEQFF.

In its sample, this clonotype was seen many times. The chain uses TRBV6-4 and TRBJ1-4; 8 nucleotides match TRBD1. Germline V gives CDR1 MRHNA, CDR2 SNTAGT. The CDR3 consists of 19 residues. The trim removed 0 bases at V and 0 bases at J, leaving 9 bases unmatched. CDR3 sequence (DNA): TGTGCCAGCAGTGACTCTTGGACAGGGTGGTCCGCAACTAATGAAAAACTGTTTTTT. Amino acids: CASSDSWTGWSATNEKLFF.

In its sample, this clonotype was seen a few times. The chain employs TRBV7-9 and TRBJ2-7; no clear D gene. CDR3 length: 15 residues. The V gene's germline CDR1 is SEHNR and CDR2 FQNEAQ (reference sequence). V was shortened by 1 base and J by 1 base, with 11 bases between the two germline ends. CDR3 protein: CASSLVGQKSYEQYF. In nucleotides, the CDR3 is TGTGCCAGCAGCTTAGTGGGTCAAAAGTCCTACGAGCAGTACTTC.